This TCR beta chain came from a study of blood T cell repertoires in COVID-19. At the level of the study: PBMCs, B-cell-depleted T cells, or T cells were the source of the cDNA or gDNA that made up the material.

Clones were sequenced by immunoSEQ multiplex PCR, and TCRdb holds only the in-frame ones, with some missing. Of fewer than 450,000 clones listed, 91% are singletons. The germline V and J ends were trimmed by 4 bases and 3 bases, with 13 bases remaining between them. The CDR3 covers 14 residues. The germline gives CDR1 SGHDT, CDR2 YYEEEE. This chain joins TRBV5-6 and TRBJ1-1; weak D call: TRBD1 (5 bases). This TCR was sampled from a young woman who had recovered from COVID-19. Specimen: peripheral blood. This CDR3 is CASSDSVTDTEAFF. In nucleotides, the CDR3 is TGTGCCAGCAGCGATTCCGTGACAGACACTGAAGCTTTCTTT.